These 27 T cell receptor beta chains came from one sample sequenced in a study of blood T cell repertoires in COVID-19. The repertoire was sequenced with immunoSEQ multiplex PCR; TCRdb's copy has only in-frame clones and lacks some. The sample contains roughly 140,000 clones, more than 65% of which appear only once. The source material was peripheral blood. The source is a woman between 45 and 65 years old with acute or convalescent COVID-19.

CDR3 coding DNA: TGTGCTAGTGGTTTGGCGGGGATGGGCTACGAGCAGTACTTC. Its protein product is CASGLAGMGYEQYF. V is TRBV12-5 and J is TRBJ2-7; D is possibly TRBD2 (5 bases). The CDR3 covers 14 residues. In germline, CDR1 is LGHNT, CDR2 FRNRAP. With 1 base removed from V and 3 bases from J, the gap between germline ends came to 10 bases.

J is TRBJ1-4 and V is TRBV10-1; 10 bases are shared with TRBD1. The V segment lost 3 bases and the J segment 6 bases; nucleotides outside the gene matches: 7. CDR1 is WNHNN and CDR2 is SYGVQD in the germline V gene (reference sequence). The CDR3 is made up of 16 amino acids. CDR3 residues: CASSENSGTGDEKLFF. The CDR3 DNA reads TGCGCCAGCAGTGAAAATTCAGGGACAGGGGATGAAAAACTGTTTTTT.

CDR3 protein: CASSPRSFNTQYF. CDR3 coding DNA: TGTGCCAGCAGTCCCCGAAGCTTTAATACGCAGTATTTT. The chain has TRBV27 and TRBJ2-3; D is undetermined. Germline loops: CDR1 MNHEY, CDR2 SMNVEV (reference sequence). This CDR3 comprises 13 residues. With 5 bases removed from V and 7 bases from J, the gap between germline ends came to 13 bases.

CDR3 protein: CASSLGLMNTEAFF. The CDR3 bases are TGTGCCAGCAGCCTGGGACTGATGAACACTGAAGCTTTCTTT. This chain connects TRBV6-5 to TRBJ1-1, with a tentative D call TRBD1 (5 bases). The V gene's germline CDR1 is MNHEY and CDR2 SVGAGI. The CDR3 length is 14 residues. Trimming stripped 6 bases from V and 0 bases from J, with 11 bases between.

The gene calls are TRBV3-1 (or the pseudogene TRBV3-2) and TRBJ1-2; D gene unclear. The CDR3 length is 17 residues. Germline-derived CDR1 and CDR2 are LGHDT and YNNKEL (reference sequence). The V gene lost 0 bases and the J gene lost 4 bases, with 18 bases spanning the gap. CDR3: CASSQEYGELFGYGYTF. The CDR3 DNA reads as TGTGCCAGCAGCCAAGAGTACGGGGAGCTGTTTGGCTATGGCTACACCTTC.

The chain joins TRBV19 to TRBJ2-1; the D gene is possibly TRBD1 (6 bases). Trimming removed 3 bases from V and 1 base from J, with 10 bases in between. CDR1 and CDR2 (germline): LNHDA, SQIVND (reference sequence). CDR3 size: 15 residues. The CDR3 DNA reads TGTGCCAGTAGTATGGGGGACAAGTCCTACAATGAGCAGTTCTTC. Protein: CASSMGDKSYNEQFF.

The genes are TRBV5-6 and TRBJ2-1; 8 nucleotides align to TRBD1. After removal of 4 bases from V and 4 bases from J, the junction contained 7 bases not matched to a gene. Germline CDR1 reads SGHDT; CDR2 reads YYEEEE. The length of the CDR3 is 15 residues. This CDR3 is CASSQGRQGYNEQFF. The CDR3, as DNA: TGTGCCAGCAGCCAGGGACGACAGGGGTACAATGAGCAGTTCTTC.

This sequence joins TRBV4-2 and TRBJ2-7; 9 positions agree with TRBD2. J was trimmed by 4 bases and V by 1 base; bases with no gene match: 8. The CDR3 runs to 16 residues. The germline CDR1 and CDR2 sequences are LGHNA and YNFKEQ. CDR3 DNA sequence: TGTGCCAGCAGCCAAGCGGTGGCGGGGGGGCGTTACGAGCAGTACTTC. It encodes CASSQAVAGGRYEQYF.

The table lists this clone with a few counts. The gene calls are TRBV6-5 and TRBJ2-5; possible D gene TRBD1, 6 bases. This CDR3 is built from 13 residues. The germline V and J ends were trimmed by 6 bases and 3 bases, with 11 bases remaining between them. Germline V gene data show CDR1 as MNHEY and CDR2 as SVGAGI. In DNA form, the CDR3 reads TGTGCCAGCAGAGGGTCAGGGGAAGAGACCCAGTACTTC. Translating gives CASRGSGEETQYF.

The chain recombines TRBV11-2 with TRBJ2-2, with 7 bases fitting TRBD2. Germline V gene data show CDR1 as SGHAT and CDR2 as FQNNGV. This CDR3 spans 16 amino acids. The trim removed 11 bases at V and 2 bases at J, leaving 14 bases unmatched. For the CDR3, the DNA is TGTGCCTCGACTCTGGCGGGAGTGGGAAACACCGGGGAGCTGTTTTTT. Protein product: CASTLAGVGNTGELFF.

This clone was picked up a small number of times. This chain connects TRBV18 to TRBJ1-6, with TRBD1 matching 7 bases. The CDR3 is made up of 15 amino acids. Germline CDR1 and CDR2: KGHSH and LQKENI. The J segment lost 6 bases and the V segment lost 5 bases, leaving 7 bases of the junction unmatched. The CDR3 bases are TGTGCCAGCTCATCAGATCAGGGGGGTAATTCACCCCTCCACTTT. Protein sequence: CASSSDQGGNSPLHF. The whole variable domain, remainder taken from reference TRBV18 and TRBJ1-6, is NAGVMQNPRHLVRRRGQEARLRCSPMKGHSHVYWYRQLPEEGLKFMVYLQKENIIDESGMPKERFSAEFPKEGPSILRIQQVVRGDSAAYFCASSSDQGGNSPLHFGNGTRLTVT.

This chain connects TRBV19 to TRBJ1-5; no clear D. Trimming took off 7 bases at V and 0 bases at J, with 13 bases between the two ends. Germline CDR1 LNHDA, CDR2 SQIVND (reference sequence). There are 15 residues in the CDR3. This CDR3 is CASKPTDYSNQPQHF. In DNA, the CDR3 is TGTGCCAGTAAGCCGACGGACTATAGCAATCAGCCCCAGCATTTT.

V usage is TRBV7-6 and J usage is TRBJ2-5, with TRBD2 matching over 12 bases. This CDR3 comprises 17 residues. Trimming cost V 1 base and J 5 bases; bases outside gene matches: 8. Germline CDR1 reads SGHVS; CDR2 reads FNYEAQ. Here the CDR3 reads CASSLGDGLAGGETQYF. The CDR3 region has the DNA TGTGCCAGCAGCTTAGGGGACGGCCTAGCGGGAGGGGAGACCCAGTACTTC.

J is TRBJ2-7 and V is TRBV11-2; D is ambiguous. The CDR3 sequence is 12 residues long. The V and J ends lost 1 base and 3 bases respectively, with 4 bases between them. CDR1 is SGHAT, CDR2 FQNNGV, per germline. Written as DNA, the CDR3 is TGTGCCAGCAGCTTAGGACACTACGAGCAGTACTTC. Translating it yields CASSLGHYEQYF.

This clone was picked up a small number of times. V gene TRBV10-3 combines with J gene TRBJ2-1, with D maybe TRBD1 (6 bases). The CDR3 is 15 amino acids. CDR1 is ENHRY and CDR2 is SYGVKD in the germline V gene. V lost 4 bases to trimming and J lost 6 bases, with 16 bases between them. CDR3 in amino acids: CAISGRDRPPNEQFF. DNA for the CDR3: TGTGCCATCAGTGGGCGAGACAGGCCCCCCAATGAGCAGTTCTTC.

V gene TRBV28 combines with J gene TRBJ2-7; possible D gene TRBD2, 5 bases. The CDR3 consists of 16 residues. CDR1 is MDHEN, CDR2 SYDVKM, per germline. V dropped 5 bases and J dropped 0 bases, with 17 bases sitting between them. The CDR3 protein is CASSLPSGIDSYEQYF. The CDR3 DNA reads TGTGCCAGCAGTCTCCCCTCGGGGATCGACTCCTACGAGCAGTACTTC.

The chain combines TRBV11-2 with TRBJ1-2; D not certain. Germline V gives CDR1 SGHAT, CDR2 FQNNGV. V was shortened by 1 base and J by 8 bases, with 11 bases between the two germline ends. CDR3 length: 13 amino acids. DNA of the CDR3: TGTGCCAGCAGCTTAGCCGGATTCGGGGGCTACACCTTC. Its translation is CASSLAGFGGYTF.

The rearrangement uses TRBV7-2 and TRBJ1-3; 8 bases map to TRBD1. This CDR3 contains 15 residues. Trimming removed 1 base from V and 6 bases from J; junction bases left unmatched: 5. Germline V gene lookup returns CDR1 SGHTA and CDR2 FQGNSA. CDR3 in amino acids: CASSLVAGGINTIYF. The CDR3 DNA is TGTGCCAGCAGCTTAGTTGCAGGGGGCATAAACACCATATATTTT.

This clone was seen only a few times. The chain links TRBV4-2 to TRBJ2-7; the D gene is possibly TRBD2 (5 bases). V lost 3 bases and J lost 2, with 14 bases in between. Germline V gene sequence: CDR1 LGHNA, CDR2 YNFKEQ. The CDR3 has 15 amino acids. CDR3 residues: CASSQEVLSAYEQYF. The DNA for the CDR3 is TGTGCCAGCAGCCAGGAGGTACTTTCCGCCTACGAGCAGTACTTC.

The V and J genes are TRBV27 and TRBJ1-1; perhaps TRBD1 as D (6 bases). CDR1 is MNHEY, CDR2 SMNVEV, per germline (reference sequence). The CDR3 extends over 15 amino acids. V lost 1 base and J 6 bases, leaving 15 bases between the germline ends. The chain's CDR3 is CASSLFPRGEAEAFF. CDR3 bases: TGTGCCAGCAGTTTATTCCCCAGGGGAGAAGCTGAAGCTTTCTTT.

The J gene is TRBJ1-1, the V gene TRBV19; D unclear. This CDR3 has 14 residues. Trimming removed 1 base at V and 1 base at J, with 7 bases between. Germline V lookup: CDR1 LNHDA, CDR2 SQIVND (reference sequence). CDR3 sequence (DNA): TGTGCCAGTAGTATAGTATCTCCGAACACTGAAGCTTTCTTT. Protein product: CASSIVSPNTEAFF.

The chain carries TRBV5-3 and TRBJ2-7; no definite D call. TRBV5-3 is known as an ORF, though its function is uncertain. The CDR3 runs 10 residues. Trimming took 4 bases from V and 12 from J, leaving 11 bases between them. The CDR3 is CARSPYCRYF. CDR3 sequence (DNA): TGTGCCAGAAGCCCTTATTGTCGGTACTTC.

V usage is TRBV9 and J usage is TRBJ2-1, with 12 positions matching TRBD2. The CDR3 runs to 14 residues. V was pared by 6 bases and J by 9 bases, with 7 bases of the junction left unmatched. Per the germline V gene, CDR1 is SGDLS and CDR2 is YYNGEE. The CDR3 region has the DNA TGTGCCAGCACCCGACTAGCGGGAGCTATTGAGCAGTTCTTC. Translating it yields CASTRLAGAIEQFF.

The rearrangement uses TRBV4-1 and TRBJ2-7; 9 bases fit TRBD1. Germline loops: CDR1 MGHRA, CDR2 YSYEKL. The junction had 13 bases not matched to a gene; V was cut back by 5 bases and J by 5 bases. CDR3 size: 16 residues. The CDR3 sequence: CASSDIPGTGYNEQYF. The CDR3 region has the DNA TGCGCCAGCAGCGATATTCCCGGGACAGGGTACAACGAGCAGTACTTC.

V gene TRBV2 combines with J gene TRBJ2-3; TRBD1 agrees at 8 bases. V was clipped by 4 bases and J by 6 bases; unmatched bases: 12. CDR1 and CDR2 from the germline V gene are SNHLY and FYNNEI. This CDR3 spans 16 amino acids. The CDR3 coding sequence is TGTGCCAGCAGTGGAGCCGGGACAGGATTTATCGATACGCAGTATTTT. Amino acids: CASSGAGTGFIDTQYF.

The chain has TRBV2 and TRBJ2-7, with 12 bases that match TRBD2. The CDR3 extends over 16 amino acids. V lost 6 bases and J lost 9; bases outside the gene matches: 15. The germline gives CDR1 SNHLY, CDR2 FYNNEI. The CDR3 is CASSDDRSSGGAVQYF. In DNA form, the CDR3 reads TGTGCCAGCAGCGACGATAGGTCTAGCGGGGGGGCGGTGCAGTACTTC.

This chain links TRBV29-1 with TRBJ2-7; D may be TRBD1 (6 bases). The V end was cut by 7 bases, the J end by 2 bases, with 12 bases between. The CDR3 has 12 residues. Germline V gene sequence: CDR1 SQVTM, CDR2 ANQGSEA. CDR3 DNA: TGCAGCGCCCGGGACACCACCTACGAGCAGTACTTC. Translation: CSARDTTYEQYF.